This TCR beta chain was captured in a study of blood T cell repertoires in COVID-19. The overall study: Material from acute and convalescent COVID-19 was sourced from the United States, Italy and Spain. From T cells, B-cell-depleted T cells, or PBMCs came the material, which was cDNA or gDNA.

The CDR3 contains 16 residues. V was shortened by 4 bases and J by 0 bases, with 12 bases between the two germline ends. The V gene's germline CDR1 is MNHNS and CDR2 SASEGT. As originally analysed: Amplification with reference gene primers provided the estimates of nucleated cell counts. Generated by immunoSEQ multiplex PCR, the TCRdb table keeps only in-frame clones and is missing some. The DNA gave D and trimming, while V, J and clone size come from that table. The sample lists fewer than 150,000 clones; about 90% were seen once. This clone was found once. The chain couples TRBV6-1 to TRBJ1-4; D is ambiguous. What was sequenced was peripheral blood. The receptor's source is a woman aged 45-59 years with acute or convalescent COVID-19. In DNA, the CDR3 is TGTGCCAGCAGTGCCACGCTAGGAGCAACTAATGAAAAACTGTTTTTT. It yields the protein CASSATLGATNEKLFF.